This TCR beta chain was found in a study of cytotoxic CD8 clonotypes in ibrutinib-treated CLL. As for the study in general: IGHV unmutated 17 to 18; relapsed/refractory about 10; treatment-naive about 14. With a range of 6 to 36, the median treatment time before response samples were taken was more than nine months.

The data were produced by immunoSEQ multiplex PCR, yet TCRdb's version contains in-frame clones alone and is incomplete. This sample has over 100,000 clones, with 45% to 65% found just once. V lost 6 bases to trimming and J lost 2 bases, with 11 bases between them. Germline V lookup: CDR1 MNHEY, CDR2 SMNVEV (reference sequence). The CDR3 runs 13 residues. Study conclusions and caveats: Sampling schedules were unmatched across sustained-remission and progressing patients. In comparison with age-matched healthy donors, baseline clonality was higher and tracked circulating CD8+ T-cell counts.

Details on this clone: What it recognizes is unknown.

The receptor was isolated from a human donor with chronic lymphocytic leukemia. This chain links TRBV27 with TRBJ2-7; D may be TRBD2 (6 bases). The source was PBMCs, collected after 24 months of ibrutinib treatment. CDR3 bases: TGTGCCAGCAGACTAGCCCCCCCCTACGAGCAGTACTTC. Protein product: CASRLAPPYEQYF.